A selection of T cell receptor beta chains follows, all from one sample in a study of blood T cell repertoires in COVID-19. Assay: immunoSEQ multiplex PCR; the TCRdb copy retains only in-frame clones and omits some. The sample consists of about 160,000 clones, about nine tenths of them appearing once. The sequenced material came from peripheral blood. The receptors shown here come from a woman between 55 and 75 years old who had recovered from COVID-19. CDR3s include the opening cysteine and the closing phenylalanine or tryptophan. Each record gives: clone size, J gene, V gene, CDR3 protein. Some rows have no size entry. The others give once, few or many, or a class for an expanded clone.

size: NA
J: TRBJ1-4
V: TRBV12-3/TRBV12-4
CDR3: CASSPGGEKLFF

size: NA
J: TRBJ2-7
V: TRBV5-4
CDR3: CASSLEPGGTSYEQYF

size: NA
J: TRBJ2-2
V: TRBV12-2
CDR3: CASRLYTPSDTGELFF

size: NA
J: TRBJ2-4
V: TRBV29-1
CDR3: CSARDSGAKNIQYF

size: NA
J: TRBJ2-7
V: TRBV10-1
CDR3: CASGPLTETPPYEQYF

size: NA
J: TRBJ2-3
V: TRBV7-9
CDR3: CASSLSAGAQTTDTQYF

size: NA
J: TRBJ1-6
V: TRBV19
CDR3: CASSIPLQGSSPLHF

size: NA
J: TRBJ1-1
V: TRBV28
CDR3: CASSSSDRGAFF

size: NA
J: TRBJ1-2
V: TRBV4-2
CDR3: CASSPDRDGYTF

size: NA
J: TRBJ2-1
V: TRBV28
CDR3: CASSGLAGGDNEQFF

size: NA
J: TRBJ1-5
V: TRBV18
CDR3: CASSPVPGQGDQPQHF

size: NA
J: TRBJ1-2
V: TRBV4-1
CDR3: CASSQDRGAAGYGYTF

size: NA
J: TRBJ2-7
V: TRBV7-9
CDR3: CASSSRQGDPRGYEQYF

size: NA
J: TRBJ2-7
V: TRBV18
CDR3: CASSPPVSGQGLSEQYF

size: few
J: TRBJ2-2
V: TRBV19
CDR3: CASSSLRLTGPGELFF

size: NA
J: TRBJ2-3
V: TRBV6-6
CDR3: CASKSSGGASADTQYF

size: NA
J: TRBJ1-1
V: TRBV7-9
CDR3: CASRPTGRSTEAFF

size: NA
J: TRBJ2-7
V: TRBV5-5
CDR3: CASSRGTYSYEQYF

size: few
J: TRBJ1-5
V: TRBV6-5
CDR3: CASRREGNQPQHF

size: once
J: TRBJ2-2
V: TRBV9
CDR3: CASSPGGRGANTGELFF

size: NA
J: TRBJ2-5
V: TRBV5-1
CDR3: CASSPGLAETQYF

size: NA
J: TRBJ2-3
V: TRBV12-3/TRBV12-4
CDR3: CASSLGQADTQYF

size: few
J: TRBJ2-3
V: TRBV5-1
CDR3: CASSLASAGGADTQYF

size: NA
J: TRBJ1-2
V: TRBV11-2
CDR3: CASSQFGGVDYGYTF

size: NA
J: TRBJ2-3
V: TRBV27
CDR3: CASRMFSGLAGGGTQYF

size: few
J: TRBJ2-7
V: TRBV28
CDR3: CASAGSPTYEQYF

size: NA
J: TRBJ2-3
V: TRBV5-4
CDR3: CASGSGERGGITQYF

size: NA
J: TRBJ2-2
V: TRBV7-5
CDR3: CVRSSSSDLANTGELFF

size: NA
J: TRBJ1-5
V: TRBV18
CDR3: CASSPPGDRGNQPQHF

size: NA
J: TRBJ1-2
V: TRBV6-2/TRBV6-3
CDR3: CASSYSPEHYGYTF

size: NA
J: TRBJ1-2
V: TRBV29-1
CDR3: CSVEDPWGQIGVNYGYTF

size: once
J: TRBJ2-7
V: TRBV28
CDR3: CASSFRGLGYEQYF

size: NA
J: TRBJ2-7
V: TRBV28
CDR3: CASSLPASYEQYF

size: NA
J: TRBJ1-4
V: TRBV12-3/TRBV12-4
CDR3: CASSLSAGEKLFF